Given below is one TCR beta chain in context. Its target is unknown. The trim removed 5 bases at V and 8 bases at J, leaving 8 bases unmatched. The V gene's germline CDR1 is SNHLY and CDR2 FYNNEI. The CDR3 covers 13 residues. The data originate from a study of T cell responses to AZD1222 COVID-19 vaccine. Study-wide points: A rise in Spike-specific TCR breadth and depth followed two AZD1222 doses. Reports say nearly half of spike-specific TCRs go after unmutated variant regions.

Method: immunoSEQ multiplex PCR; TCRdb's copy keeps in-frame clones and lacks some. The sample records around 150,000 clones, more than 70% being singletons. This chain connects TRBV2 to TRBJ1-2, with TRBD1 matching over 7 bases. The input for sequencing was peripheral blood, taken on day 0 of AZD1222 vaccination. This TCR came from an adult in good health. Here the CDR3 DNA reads TGTGCCAGCAGTACCGAAAGGGGGCAAGGCTACACCTTC. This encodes CASSTERGQGYTF.